This T cell receptor (beta chain) was recorded in a study of T cells in Graves' hyperthyroidism and ophthalmopathy. This clonotype was counted many times. Trimming stripped 1 base from V and 7 bases from J, with 14 bases between. The CDR3 has 14 residues. CDR1 SGHTA and CDR2 FQGNSA come from the germline V gene. Uncontrolled infection, other autoimmune disease, pregnancy or lactation disqualified patients from enrolment. Clinicians diagnosed patients from clinical symptoms, serum thyroxine and TRAb, thyroid ultrasound and orbital computed tomography. TCR beta CDR3 regions were amplified from RNA. A first-round RT-PCR of the TCR CDR3 used the HTBI primer set. Each CDR3 protein gets one entry after TCRdb re-called the multiplex PCR reads with MiXCR. In the table there are roughly 280,000 distinct CDR3 sequences, approximately 15% of which are singletons.

This sequence was found in a woman aged 55-70 years with Graves' ophthalmopathy. The V and J genes are TRBV7-2 and TRBJ2-7; no clear D gene. The sample consisted of blood. CDR3 sequence: CASSLVAGLREQYF. CDR3 in DNA: TGTGCCAGCAGCTTAGTTGCCGGGCTTAGGGAGCAGTACTTC.